Reported below is one TCR beta chain. Its target is not known. The entry originates in a study of vaccination and CD4 T cells after COVID-19. Regarding treatment: approximately 10-day PBMC culture with coronavirus spike peptide pools or control peptides (ViraFEST assay). Cultured CD4+ T-cell DNA underwent Oncomine TCR Beta short-read sequencing. TCRdb independently ran MiXCR on the PCR reads; one entry per CDR3 protein. The sample records around 15,000 distinct CDR3 sequences, 21% being singletons. The specimen comprised CD4+ T cells from blood, cultured in vitro, sampled before SARS-CoV-2 vaccination. The source is a human donor who received a COVID-19 vaccine.

CDR3 DNA: TGTGCCAGCAGGGACGCGAGCTCCTATAATTCACCCCTCCACTTT. Protein: CASRDASSYNSPLHF. The rearrangement uses TRBV6-1 and TRBJ1-6; D call uncertain. This CDR3 is built from 15 residues. Germline V gene data show CDR1 as MNHNS and CDR2 as SASEGT. V lost 6 bases and J lost 0, with 9 bases in between.